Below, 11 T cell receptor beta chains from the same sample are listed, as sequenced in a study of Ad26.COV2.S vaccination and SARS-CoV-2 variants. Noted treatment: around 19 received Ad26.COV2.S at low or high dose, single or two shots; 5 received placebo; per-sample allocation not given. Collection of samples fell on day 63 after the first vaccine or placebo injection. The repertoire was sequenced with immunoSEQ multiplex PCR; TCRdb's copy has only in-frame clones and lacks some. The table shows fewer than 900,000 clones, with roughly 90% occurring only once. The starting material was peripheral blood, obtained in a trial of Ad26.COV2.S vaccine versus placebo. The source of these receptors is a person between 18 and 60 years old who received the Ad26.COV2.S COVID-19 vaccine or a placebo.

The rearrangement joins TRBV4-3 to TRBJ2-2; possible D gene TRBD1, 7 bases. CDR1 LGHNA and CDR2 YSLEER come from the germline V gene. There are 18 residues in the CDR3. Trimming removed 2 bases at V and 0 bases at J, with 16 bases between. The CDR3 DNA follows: TGCGCCAGCAGCCAACCCCGGGGCAGGGGGGCGAACACCGGGGAGCTGTTTTTT. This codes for CASSQPRGRGANTGELFF.

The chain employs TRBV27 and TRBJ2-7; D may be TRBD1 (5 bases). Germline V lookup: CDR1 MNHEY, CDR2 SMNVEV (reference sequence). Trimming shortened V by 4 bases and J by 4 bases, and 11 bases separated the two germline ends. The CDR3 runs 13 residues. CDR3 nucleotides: TGTGCCAGCAGTTACAAGGGGCCTTACGAGCAGTACTTC. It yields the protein CASSYKGPYEQYF.

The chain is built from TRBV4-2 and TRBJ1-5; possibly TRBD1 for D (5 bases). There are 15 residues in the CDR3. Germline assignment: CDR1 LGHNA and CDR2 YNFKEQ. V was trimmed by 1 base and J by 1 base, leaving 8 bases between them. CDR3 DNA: TGTGCCAGCAGCCAAGCCCGACAGAGCAATCAGCCCCAGCATTTT. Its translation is CASSQARQSNQPQHF.

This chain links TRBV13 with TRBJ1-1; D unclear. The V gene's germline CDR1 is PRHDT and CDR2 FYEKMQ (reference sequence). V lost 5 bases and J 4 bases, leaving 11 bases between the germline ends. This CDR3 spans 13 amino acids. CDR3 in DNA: TGTGCCAGCAGCCCCATGGCAGGCACTGAAGCTTTCTTT. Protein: CASSPMAGTEAFF.

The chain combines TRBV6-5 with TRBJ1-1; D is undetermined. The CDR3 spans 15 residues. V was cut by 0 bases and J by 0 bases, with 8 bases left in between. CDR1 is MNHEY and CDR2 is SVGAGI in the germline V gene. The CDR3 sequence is CASSYSQTLNTEAFF. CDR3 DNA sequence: TGTGCCAGCAGTTACTCCCAGACGCTGAACACTGAAGCTTTCTTT.

CDR3 residues: CASSQGLAAIYNEQFF. CDR3 coding DNA: TGTGCCAGCAGCCAAGGACTAGCGGCTATATACAATGAGCAGTTCTTC. V usage is TRBV3-1 (or the pseudogene TRBV3-2) and J usage is TRBJ2-1; 9 bases fit TRBD2. The CDR3 length is 16 residues. V lost 1 base to trimming and J lost 4 bases; unmatched junction nucleotides: 5. Looked up from germline, CDR1 is LGHDT and CDR2 is YNNKEL (reference sequence).

The CDR3 nucleotides read TGTGCCAGCAGCACGACACGGAACACTGAAGCTTTCTTT. Its translation: CASSTTRNTEAFF. The chain combines TRBV7-2 with TRBJ1-1; D call uncertain. The CDR3 is 13 residues long. Germline loops: CDR1 SGHTA, CDR2 FQGNSA. V lost 5 bases to trimming and J lost 1 base, with 8 bases between them.

DNA of the CDR3: TGTGCCACCCGAGAGGGCTCCTTTAACTATGGCTACACCTTC. Encoded protein: CATREGSFNYGYTF. The rearrangement links TRBV19 to TRBJ1-2; D gene unclear. V lost 10 bases, J lost 1 base, and 16 bases lay in between. Germline-derived CDR1 and CDR2 are LNHDA and SQIVND (reference sequence). The CDR3 contains 14 residues.

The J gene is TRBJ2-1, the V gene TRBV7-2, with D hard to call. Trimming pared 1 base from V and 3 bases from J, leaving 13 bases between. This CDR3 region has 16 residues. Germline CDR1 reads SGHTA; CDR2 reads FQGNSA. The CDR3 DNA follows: TGTGCCAGCAGCTTAGTGGCTAGTATGATCTACAATGAGCAGTTCTTC. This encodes CASSLVASMIYNEQFF.

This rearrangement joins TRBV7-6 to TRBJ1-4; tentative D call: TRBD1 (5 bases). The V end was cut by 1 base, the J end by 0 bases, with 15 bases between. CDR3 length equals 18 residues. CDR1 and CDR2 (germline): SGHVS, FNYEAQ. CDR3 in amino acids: CASSLGVWGSATNEKLFF. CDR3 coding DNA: TGTGCCAGCAGCTTAGGTGTATGGGGGAGTGCAACTAATGAAAAACTGTTTTTT. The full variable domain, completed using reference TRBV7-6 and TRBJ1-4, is GAGVSQSPRYKVTKRGQDVALRCDPISGHVSLYWYRQALGQGPEFLTYFNYEAQQDKSGLPNDRFSAERPEGSISTLTIQRTEQRDSAMYRCASSLGVWGSATNEKLFFGSGTQLSVL.

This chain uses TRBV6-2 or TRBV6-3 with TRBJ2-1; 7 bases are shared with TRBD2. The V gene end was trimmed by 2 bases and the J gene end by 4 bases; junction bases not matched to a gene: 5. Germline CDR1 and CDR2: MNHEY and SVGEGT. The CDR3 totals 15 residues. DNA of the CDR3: TGTGCCAGCAGTTACCTGGGGGGGGGATACAATGAGCAGTTCTTC. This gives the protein CASSYLGGGYNEQFF.